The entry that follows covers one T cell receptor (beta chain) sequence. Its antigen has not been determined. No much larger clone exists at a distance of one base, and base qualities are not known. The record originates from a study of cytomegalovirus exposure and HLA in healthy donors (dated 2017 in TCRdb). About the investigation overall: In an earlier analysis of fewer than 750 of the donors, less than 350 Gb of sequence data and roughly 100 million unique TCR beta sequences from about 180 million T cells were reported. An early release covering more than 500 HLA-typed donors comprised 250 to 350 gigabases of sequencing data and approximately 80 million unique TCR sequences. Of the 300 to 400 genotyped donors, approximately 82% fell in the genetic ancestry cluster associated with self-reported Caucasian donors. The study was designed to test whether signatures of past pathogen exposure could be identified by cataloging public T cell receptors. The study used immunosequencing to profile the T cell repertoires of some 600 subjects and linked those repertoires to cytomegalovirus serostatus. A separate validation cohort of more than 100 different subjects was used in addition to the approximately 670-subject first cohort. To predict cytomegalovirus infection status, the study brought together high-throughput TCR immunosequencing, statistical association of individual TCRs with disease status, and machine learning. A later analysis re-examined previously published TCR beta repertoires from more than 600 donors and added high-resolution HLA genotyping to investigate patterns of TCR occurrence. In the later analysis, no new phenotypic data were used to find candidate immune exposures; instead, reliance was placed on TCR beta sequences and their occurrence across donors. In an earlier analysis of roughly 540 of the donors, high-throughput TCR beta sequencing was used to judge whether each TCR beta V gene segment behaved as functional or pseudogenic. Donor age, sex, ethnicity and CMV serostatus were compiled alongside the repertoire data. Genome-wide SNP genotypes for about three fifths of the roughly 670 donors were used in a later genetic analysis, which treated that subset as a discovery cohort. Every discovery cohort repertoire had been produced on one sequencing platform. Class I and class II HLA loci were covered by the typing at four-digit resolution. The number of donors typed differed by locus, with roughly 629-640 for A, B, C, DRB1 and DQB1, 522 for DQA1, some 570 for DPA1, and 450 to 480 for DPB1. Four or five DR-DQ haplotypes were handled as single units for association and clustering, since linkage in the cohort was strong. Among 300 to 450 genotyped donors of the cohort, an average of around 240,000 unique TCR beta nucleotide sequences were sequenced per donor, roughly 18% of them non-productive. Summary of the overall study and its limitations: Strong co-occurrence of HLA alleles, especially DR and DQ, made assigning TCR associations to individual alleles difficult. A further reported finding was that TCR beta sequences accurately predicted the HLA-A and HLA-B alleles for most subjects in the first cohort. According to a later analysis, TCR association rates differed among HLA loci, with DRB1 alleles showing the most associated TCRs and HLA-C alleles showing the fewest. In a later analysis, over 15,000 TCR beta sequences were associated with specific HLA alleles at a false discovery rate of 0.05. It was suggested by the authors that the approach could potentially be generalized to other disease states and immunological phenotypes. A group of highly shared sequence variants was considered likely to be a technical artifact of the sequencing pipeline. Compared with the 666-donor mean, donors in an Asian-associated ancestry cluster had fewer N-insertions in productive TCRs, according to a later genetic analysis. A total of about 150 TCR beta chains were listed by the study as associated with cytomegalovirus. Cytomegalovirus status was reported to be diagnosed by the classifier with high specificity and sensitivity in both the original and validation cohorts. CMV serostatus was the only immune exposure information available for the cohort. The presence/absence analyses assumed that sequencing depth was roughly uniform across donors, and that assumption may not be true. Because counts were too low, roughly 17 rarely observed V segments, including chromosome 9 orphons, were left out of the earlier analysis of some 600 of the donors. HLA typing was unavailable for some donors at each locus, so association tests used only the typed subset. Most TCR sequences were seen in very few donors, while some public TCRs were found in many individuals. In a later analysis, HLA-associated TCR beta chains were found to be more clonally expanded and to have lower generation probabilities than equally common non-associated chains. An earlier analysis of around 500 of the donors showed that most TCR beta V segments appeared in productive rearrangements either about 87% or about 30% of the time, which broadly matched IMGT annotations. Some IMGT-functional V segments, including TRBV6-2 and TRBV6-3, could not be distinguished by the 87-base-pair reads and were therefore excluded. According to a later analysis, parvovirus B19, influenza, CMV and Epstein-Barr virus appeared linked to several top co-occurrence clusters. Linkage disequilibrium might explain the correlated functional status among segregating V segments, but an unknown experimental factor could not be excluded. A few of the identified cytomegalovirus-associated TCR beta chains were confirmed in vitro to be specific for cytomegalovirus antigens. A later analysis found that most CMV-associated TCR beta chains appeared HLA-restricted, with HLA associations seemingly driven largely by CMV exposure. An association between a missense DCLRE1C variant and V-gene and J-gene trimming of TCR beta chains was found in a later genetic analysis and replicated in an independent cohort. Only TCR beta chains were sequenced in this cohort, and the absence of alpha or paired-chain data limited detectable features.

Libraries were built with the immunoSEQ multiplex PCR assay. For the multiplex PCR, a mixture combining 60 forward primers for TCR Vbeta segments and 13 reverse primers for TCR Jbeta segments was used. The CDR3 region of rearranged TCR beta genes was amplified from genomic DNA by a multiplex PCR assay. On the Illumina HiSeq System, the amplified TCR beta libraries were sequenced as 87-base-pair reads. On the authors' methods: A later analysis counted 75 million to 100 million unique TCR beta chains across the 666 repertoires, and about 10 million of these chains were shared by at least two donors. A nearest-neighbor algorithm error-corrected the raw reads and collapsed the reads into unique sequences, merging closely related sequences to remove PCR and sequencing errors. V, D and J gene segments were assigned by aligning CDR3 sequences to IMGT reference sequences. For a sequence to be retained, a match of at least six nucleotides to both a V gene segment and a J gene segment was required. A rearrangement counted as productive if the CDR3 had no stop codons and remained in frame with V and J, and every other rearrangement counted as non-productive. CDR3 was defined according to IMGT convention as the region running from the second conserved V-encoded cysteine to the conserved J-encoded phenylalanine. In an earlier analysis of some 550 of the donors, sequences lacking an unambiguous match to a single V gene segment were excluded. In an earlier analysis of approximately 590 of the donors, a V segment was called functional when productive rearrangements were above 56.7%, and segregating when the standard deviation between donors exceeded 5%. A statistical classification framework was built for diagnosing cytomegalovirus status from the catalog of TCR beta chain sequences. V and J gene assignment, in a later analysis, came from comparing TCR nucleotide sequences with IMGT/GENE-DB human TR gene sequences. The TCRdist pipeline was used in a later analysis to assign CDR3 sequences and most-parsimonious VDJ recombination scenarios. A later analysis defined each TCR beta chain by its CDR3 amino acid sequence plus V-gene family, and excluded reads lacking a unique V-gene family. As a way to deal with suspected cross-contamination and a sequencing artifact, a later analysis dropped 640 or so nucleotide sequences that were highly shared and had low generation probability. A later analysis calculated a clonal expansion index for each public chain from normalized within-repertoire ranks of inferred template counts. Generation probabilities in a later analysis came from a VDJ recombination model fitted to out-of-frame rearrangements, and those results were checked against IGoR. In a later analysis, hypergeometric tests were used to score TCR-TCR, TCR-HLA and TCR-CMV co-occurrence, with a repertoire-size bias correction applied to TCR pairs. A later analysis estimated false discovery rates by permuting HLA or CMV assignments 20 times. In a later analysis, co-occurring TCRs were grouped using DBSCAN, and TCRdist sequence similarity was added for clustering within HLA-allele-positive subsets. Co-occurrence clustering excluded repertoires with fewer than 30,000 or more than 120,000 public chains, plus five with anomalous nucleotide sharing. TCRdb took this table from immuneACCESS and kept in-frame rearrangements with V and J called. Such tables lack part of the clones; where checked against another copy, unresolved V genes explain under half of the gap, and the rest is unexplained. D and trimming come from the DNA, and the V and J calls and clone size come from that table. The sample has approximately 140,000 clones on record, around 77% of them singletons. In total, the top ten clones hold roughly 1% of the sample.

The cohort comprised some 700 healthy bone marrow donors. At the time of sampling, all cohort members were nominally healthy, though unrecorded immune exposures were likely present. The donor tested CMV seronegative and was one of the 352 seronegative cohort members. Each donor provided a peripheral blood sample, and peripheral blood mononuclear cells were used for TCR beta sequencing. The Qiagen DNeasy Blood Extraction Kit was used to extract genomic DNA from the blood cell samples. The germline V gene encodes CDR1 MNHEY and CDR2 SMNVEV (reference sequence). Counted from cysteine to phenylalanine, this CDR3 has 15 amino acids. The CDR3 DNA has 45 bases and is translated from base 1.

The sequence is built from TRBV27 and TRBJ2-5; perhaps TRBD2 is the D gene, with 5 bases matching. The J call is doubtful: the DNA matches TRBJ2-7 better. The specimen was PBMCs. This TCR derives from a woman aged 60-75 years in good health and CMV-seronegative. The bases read TGTGCCAGCAGTTTCCGTCGCGGGTTTGGGGTCGAGCAGTACTTC. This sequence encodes CASSFRRGFGVEQYF.